The T cell receptor (beta chain) under discussion was sequenced for a study of T cells after yellow fever vaccination. Findings and caveats of the study: There was a possibility that FACS-sorted repertoires contained abundant clonotypes contaminating from the bulk population. Re-detected after boosting: most primary clones, around 97% of CD4 and less than 90% of CD8.

In germline, CDR1 is SGHTA, CDR2 FQGTGA. This CDR3 contains 13 residues. Trimming removed 1 base from V and 9 bases from J, with 10 bases in between. This clonotype showed up many times. Antigen unknown. TCRdb reprocessed the 5' RACE reads with MiXCR, giving one entry per CDR3 protein. The sample yields under 400,000 distinct CDR3 sequences, around 12% seen once. The origin of this receptor is a man between 18 and 29 years old who received the YFV17D yellow fever vaccine. The sample here was CD4+ T cells sorted from PBMCs, taken 15 days after the yellow fever booster vaccination. V and J are TRBV7-3 and TRBJ2-1, with D possibly being TRBD2 (6 bases). CDR3 sequence reads: CASSLNRGLEQFF. The CDR3 DNA reads TGTGCCAGCAGCTTAAACCGGGGACTTGAGCAGTTCTTC.